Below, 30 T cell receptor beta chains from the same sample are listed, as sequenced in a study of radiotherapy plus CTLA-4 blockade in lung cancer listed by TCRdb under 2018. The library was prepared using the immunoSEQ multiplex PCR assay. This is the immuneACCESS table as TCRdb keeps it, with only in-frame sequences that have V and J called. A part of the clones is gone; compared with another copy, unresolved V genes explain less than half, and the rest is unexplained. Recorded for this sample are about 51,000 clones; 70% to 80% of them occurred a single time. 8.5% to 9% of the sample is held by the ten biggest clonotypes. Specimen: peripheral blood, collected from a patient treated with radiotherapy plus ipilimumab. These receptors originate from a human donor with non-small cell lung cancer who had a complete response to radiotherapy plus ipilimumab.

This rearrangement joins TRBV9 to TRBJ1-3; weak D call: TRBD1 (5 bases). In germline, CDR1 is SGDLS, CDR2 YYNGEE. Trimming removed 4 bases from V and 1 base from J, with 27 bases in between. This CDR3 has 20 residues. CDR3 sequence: CASSPFYRAGVRRSGNTIYF. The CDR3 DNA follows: TGTGCCAGCAGCCCCTTCTACCGTGCGGGGGTAAGAAGATCTGGAAACACCATATATTTT.

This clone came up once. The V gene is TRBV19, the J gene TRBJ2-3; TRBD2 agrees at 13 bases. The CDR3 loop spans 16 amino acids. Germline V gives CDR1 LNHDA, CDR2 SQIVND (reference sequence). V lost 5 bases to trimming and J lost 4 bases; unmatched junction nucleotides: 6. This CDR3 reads CASSPWTSGGSDTQYF. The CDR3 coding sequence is TGTGCCAGTAGTCCTTGGACTAGCGGGGGCTCAGATACGCAGTATTTT.

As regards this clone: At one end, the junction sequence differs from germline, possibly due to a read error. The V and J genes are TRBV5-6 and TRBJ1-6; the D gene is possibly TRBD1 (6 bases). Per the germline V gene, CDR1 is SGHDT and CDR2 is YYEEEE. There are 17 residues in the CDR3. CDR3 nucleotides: TGTGCCAGCAGCCTCGGACTTATCTCAGGGGCTAATTCACCCTTCCACTTT. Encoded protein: CASSLGLISGANSPFHF. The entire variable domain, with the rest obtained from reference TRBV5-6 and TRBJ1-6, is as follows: DAGVTQSPTHLIKTRGQQVTLRCSPKSGHDTVSWYQQALGQGPQFIFQYYEEEERQRGNFPDRFSGHQFPNYSSELNVNALLLGDSALYLCASSLGLISGANSPFHFGNGTRLTVT.

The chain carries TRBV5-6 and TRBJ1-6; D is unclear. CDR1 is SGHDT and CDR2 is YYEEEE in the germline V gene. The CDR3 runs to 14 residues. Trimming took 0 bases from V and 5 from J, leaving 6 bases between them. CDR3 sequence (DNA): TGTGCCAGCAGCTTGGCAGGAAATAATTCACCCCTCCACTTT. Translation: CASSLAGNNSPLHF.

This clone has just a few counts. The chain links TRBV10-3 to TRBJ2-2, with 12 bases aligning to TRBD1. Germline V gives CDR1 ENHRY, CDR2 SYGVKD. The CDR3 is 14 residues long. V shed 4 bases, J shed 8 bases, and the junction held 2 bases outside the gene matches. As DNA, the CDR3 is TGTGCCATCAGTGGGGACAGGGGGCCTGGGGAGCTGTTTTTT. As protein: CAISGDRGPGELFF.

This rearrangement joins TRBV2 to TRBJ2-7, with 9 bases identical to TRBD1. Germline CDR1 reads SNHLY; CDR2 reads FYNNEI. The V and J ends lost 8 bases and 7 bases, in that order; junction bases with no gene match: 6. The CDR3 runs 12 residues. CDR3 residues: CASSGTGREQYF. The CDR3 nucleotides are TGTGCCAGCTCTGGGACAGGGCGGGAGCAGTACTTC.

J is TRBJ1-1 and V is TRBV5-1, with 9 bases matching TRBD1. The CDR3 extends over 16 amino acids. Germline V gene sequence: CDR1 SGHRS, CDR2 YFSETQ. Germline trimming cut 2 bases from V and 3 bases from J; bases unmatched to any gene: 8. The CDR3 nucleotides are TGCGCCAGCAGCTTTACAGGGGGCCTCATCGACACTGAAGCTTTCTTT. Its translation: CASSFTGGLIDTEAFF.

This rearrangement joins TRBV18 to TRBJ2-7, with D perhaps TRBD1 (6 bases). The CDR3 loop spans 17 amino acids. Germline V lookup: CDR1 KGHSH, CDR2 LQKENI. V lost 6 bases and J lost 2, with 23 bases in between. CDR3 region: CASSYLSLGQGPYEQYF. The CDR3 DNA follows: TGTGCCAGCTCCTATTTGTCGTTAGGCCAGGGGCCCTACGAGCAGTACTTC.

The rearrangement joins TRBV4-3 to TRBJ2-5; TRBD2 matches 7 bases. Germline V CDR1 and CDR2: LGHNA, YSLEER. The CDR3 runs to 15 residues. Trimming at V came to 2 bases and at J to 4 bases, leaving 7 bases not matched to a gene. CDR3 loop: CASSQFGGSGETQYF. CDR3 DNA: TGCGCCAGCAGCCAATTTGGCGGGAGTGGAGAGACCCAGTACTTC.

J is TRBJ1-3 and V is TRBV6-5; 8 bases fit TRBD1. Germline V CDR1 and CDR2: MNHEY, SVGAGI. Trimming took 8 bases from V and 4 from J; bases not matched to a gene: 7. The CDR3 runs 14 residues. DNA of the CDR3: TGTGCCAGCTCTCGGACAGGGAAGGGAAACACCATATATTTT. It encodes CASSRTGKGNTIYF.

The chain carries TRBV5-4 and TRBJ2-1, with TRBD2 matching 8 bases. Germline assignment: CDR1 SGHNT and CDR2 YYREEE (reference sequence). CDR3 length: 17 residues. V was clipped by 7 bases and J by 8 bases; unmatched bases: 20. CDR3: CASQAVWGSGRSYEQFF. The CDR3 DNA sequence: TGTGCCAGCCAAGCTGTCTGGGGGAGCGGGAGATCTTATGAGCAGTTCTTC.

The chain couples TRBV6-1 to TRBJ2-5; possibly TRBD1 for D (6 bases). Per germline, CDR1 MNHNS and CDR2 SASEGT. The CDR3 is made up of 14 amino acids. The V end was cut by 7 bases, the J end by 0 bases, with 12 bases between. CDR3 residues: CASNVGQYQETQYF. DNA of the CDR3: TGTGCCAGCAACGTAGGACAGTACCAAGAGACCCAGTACTTC.

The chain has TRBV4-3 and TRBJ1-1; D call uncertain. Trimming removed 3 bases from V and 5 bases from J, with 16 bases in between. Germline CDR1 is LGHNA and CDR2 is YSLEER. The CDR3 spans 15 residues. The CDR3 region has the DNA TGCGCCAGCAGCCACCTAGGAAGCCTTACTACTGAAGCTTTCTTT. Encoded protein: CASSHLGSLTTEAFF.

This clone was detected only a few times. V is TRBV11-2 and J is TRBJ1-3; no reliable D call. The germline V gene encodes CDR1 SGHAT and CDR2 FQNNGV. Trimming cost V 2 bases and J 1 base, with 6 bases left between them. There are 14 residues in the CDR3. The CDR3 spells CASSLKPSGNTIYF. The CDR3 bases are TGTGCCAGCAGCTTAAAGCCTTCTGGAAACACCATATATTTT.

DNA of the CDR3: TGTGCCACCAGCGGGCGGGACTCTGGCTATGGCTACACCTTC. It encodes CATSGRDSGYGYTF. The J gene is TRBJ1-2, the V gene TRBV15; weak D call: TRBD1 (5 bases). V was cut by 5 bases and J by 4 bases, with 14 bases left in between. Germline V gene data show CDR1 as LNHNV and CDR2 as YYDKDF (reference sequence). The CDR3 is made up of 14 amino acids.

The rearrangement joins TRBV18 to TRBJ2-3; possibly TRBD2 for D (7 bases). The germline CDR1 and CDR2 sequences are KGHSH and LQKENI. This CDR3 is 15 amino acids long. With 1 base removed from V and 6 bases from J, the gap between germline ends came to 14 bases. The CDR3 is CASSPQGGVRDTQYF. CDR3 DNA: TGTGCCAGCTCACCACAAGGGGGGGTGCGCGATACGCAGTATTTT.

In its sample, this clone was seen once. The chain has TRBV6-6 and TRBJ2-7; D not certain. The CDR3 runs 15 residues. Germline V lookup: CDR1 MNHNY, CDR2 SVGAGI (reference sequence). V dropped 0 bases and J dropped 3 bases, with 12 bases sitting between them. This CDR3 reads CASSYSTGSLYEQYF. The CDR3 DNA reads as TGTGCCAGCAGTTACTCGACCGGGTCCCTCTACGAGCAGTACTTC.

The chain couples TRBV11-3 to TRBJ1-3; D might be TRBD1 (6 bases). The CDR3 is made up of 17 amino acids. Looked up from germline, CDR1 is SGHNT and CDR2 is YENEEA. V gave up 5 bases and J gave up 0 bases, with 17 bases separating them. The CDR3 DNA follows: TGTGCCAGCAGCCGGGACATCCGCCTAATCTCTGGAAACACCATATATTTT. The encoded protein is CASSRDIRLISGNTIYF.

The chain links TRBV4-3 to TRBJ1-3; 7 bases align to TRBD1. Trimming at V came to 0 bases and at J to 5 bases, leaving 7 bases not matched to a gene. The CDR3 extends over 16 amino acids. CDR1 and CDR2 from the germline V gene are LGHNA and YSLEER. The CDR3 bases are TGCGCCAGCAGCCAAGATGCGGGACAGACAAGAAACACCATATATTTT. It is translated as CASSQDAGQTRNTIYF.

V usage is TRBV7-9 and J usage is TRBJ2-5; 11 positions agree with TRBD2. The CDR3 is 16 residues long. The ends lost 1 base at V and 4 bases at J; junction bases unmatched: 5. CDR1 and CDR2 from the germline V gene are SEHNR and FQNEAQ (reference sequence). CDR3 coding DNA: TGTGCCAGCAGCTTAGTAGGTAGCGGGAGGGGAGAGACCCAGTACTTC. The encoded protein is CASSLVGSGRGETQYF. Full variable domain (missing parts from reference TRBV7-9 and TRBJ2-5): DTGVSQNPRHKITKRGQNVTFRCDPISEHNRLYWYRQTLGQGPEFLTYFQNEAQLEKSRLLSDRFSAERPKGSFSTLEIQRTEQGDSAMYLCASSLVGSGRGETQYFGPGTRLLVL.

CDR3 sequence (DNA): TGTGCCAGCAGCTTTCTCAGCGGGGGGTACACCGGGGAGCTGTTTTTT. This codes for CASSFLSGGYTGELFF. The chain carries TRBV13 and TRBJ2-2; TRBD2 aligns across 9 bases. Losses at the gene ends were 3 bases for V and 3 bases for J; bases not matched to a gene: 5. The CDR3 contains 16 residues. The germline V gene encodes CDR1 PRHDT and CDR2 FYEKMQ (reference sequence).

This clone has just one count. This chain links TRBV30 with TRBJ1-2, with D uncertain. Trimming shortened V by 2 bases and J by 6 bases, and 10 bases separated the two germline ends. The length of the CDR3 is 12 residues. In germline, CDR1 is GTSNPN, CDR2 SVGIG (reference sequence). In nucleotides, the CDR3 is TGTGCCTGGAGTCCACATTACGATGGCTACACCTTC. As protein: CAWSPHYDGYTF.

The DNA for the CDR3 is TGCGCCAGCAGCTCCCTAGCGGGGGGACTTCCCCAAGAGACCCAGTACTTC. Its translation: CASSSLAGGLPQETQYF. The chain combines TRBV5-1 with TRBJ2-5; the match to TRBD2 covers 11 bases. Losses at the gene ends were 3 bases for V and 1 base for J; bases not matched to a gene: 8. Germline lookup yields CDR1 SGHRS and CDR2 YFSETQ. The CDR3 totals 17 residues.

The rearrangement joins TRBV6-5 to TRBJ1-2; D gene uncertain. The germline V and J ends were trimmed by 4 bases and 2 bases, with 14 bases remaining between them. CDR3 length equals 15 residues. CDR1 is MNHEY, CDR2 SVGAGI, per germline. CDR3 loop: CASSSPSTENYGYTF. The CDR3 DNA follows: TGTGCCAGCAGTTCCCCGTCGACGGAGAACTATGGCTACACCTTC.

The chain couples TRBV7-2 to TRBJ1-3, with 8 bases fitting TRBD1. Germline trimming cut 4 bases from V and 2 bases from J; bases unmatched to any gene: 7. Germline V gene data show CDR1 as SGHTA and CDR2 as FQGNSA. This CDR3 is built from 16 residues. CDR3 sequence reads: CASSSSTGGAGNTIYF. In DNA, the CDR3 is TGTGCCAGCAGCTCCTCCACAGGGGGGGCTGGAAACACCATATATTTT.

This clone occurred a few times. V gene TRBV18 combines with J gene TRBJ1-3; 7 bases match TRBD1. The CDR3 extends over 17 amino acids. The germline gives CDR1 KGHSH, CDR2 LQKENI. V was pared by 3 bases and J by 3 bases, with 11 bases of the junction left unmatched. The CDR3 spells CASSPFAQGGSGNTIYF. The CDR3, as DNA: TGTGCCAGCTCACCCTTCGCTCAGGGGGGAAGTGGAAACACCATATATTTT.

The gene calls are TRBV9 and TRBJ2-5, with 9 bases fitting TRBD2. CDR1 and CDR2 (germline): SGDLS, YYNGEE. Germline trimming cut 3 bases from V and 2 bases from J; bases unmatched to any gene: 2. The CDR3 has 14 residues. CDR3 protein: CASSATSGQETQYF. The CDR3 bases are TGTGCCAGCAGCGCGACTAGCGGACAAGAGACCCAGTACTTC.

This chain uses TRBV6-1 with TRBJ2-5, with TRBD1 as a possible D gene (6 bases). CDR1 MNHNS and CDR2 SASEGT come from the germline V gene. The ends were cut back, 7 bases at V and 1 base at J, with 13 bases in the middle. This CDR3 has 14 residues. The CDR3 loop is CASTQDSTQETQYF. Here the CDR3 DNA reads TGTGCCAGCACCCAGGACAGTACCCAAGAGACCCAGTACTTC.

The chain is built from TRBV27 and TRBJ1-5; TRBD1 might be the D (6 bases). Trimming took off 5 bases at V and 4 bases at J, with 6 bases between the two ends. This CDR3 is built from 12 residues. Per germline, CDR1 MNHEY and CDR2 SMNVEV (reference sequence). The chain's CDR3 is CASSTGNQPQHF. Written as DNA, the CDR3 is TGTGCCAGCAGTACAGGGAATCAGCCCCAGCATTTT.

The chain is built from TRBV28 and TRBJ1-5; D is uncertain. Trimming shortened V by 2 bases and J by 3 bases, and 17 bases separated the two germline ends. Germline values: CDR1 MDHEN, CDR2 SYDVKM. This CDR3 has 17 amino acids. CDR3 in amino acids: CASSLGARAGNNQPQHF. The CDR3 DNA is TGTGCCAGCAGTTTAGGCGCGAGGGCCGGGAACAATCAGCCCCAGCATTTT.